These T cell receptor beta chains were read from a single sample in a study of human T cells and chemical hapten exposure. In TCRdb, the RACE reads were re-called with MiXCR into one record per CDR3 protein. The repertoire includes 130,000 or so distinct CDR3 sequences, 9% to 10% of them detected once, and 1.5% to 2% sits in the top ten. Sequencing was done on a sample of whole blood. Receptors originate from a male donor in good health. Some clones in this sample may be carry-over from other donors' samples. CDR3s include the opening cysteine and the closing phenylalanine or tryptophan. The order of the fields is CDR3 length, J gene, clone size, V gene, D gene, CDR3 protein, CDR3 DNA. The D gene is left open where the match is weak. The size entry is marked missing in some rows and otherwise reads once, few, many or a size class.

14,TRBJ2-7,few,TRBV27,.,CASSPGTYLYEQYF,TGTGCCAGCTCTCCCGGGACCTACCTCTACGAGCAGTACTTC
11,TRBJ2-7,.,TRBV11-2,.,CASSSLYEQYF,TGTGCCAGCAGCTCTCTCTACGAGCAGTACTTC
14,TRBJ2-3,.,TRBV6-2/TRBV6-3,TRBD2,CASRKRGGTDTQYF,TGTGCCAGCAGAAAGCGGGGGGGCACAGATACGCAGTATTTT
18,TRBJ2-1,few,TRBV20-1,TRBD2,CSARDRPSGFISYNEQFF,TGCAGTGCTAGAGATAGGCCTAGCGGGTTTATTTCCTACAATGAGCAGTTCTTC
8,TRBJ2-7,many,TRBV10-3,.,CAIPKQYF,TGTGCCATCCCCAAGCAGTACTTC
16,TRBJ2-1,.,TRBV7-9,.,CVSSPNSGSAAHEQFF,TGTGTCAGCAGCCCAAATTCGGGCTCCGCGGCCCATGAGCAGTTCTTC
14,TRBJ2-7,many,TRBV12-3/TRBV12-4,.,CASSHRGRGYEQYF,TGTGCCAGCAGTCATAGGGGAAGGGGGTACGAGCAGTACTTC
13,TRBJ1-5,many,TRBV30,.,CAWSAQGNQPQHF,TGTGCCTGGAGTGCCCAGGGCAATCAGCCCCAGCATTTT
16,TRBJ1-6,few,TRBV9,.,CASSSPGAGANSPLHF,TGTGCCAGCAGCTCCCCCGGGGCAGGCGCAAATTCACCCCTCCACTTT
15,TRBJ2-7,many,TRBV5-6,TRBD1,CASSMWDSPSYEQYF,TGTGCCAGCAGCATGTGGGACAGTCCCTCCTACGAGCAGTACTTC
15,TRBJ2-3,few,TRBV4-3,TRBD2,CASSQESGGTDTQYF,TGCGCCAGCAGCCAAGAAAGCGGGGGCACAGATACGCAGTATTTT
14,TRBJ1-1,few,TRBV10-3,.,CAISEGPSHGEAFF,TGTGCCATCAGTGAGGGGCCATCACACGGTGAAGCTTTCTTT
14,TRBJ2-7,.,TRBV5-1,TRBD1,CASSFQGVSYEQYF,TGCGCCAGCAGCTTCCAGGGGGTTTCCTACGAGCAGTACTTC
9,TRBJ1-2,few,TRBV20-1,.,CSANGGYTF,TGCAGTGCTAATGGTGGCTACACCTTC
17,TRBJ2-5,few,TRBV5-1,.,CASSLVSSGVERETQYF,TGCGCCAGCAGCTTGGTATCGTCGGGGGTCGAAAGAGAGACCCAGTACTTC
18,TRBJ2-2,.,TRBV7-3,TRBD2,CASSSGLAGVSNTGGLFF,TGTGCCAGCAGCTCGGGACTAGCGGGGGTCTCGAACACCGGGGGGCTGTTTTTT
13,TRBJ2-7,.,TRBV6-5,TRBD1,CASRHRQGDEQYF,TGTGCCAGCAGACATAGACAGGGCGACGAGCAGTACTTC
16,TRBJ2-3,few,TRBV5-1,TRBD2,CASSLGLAGRADTQYF,TGCGCCAGCAGCTTGGGACTAGCGGGGAGGGCAGATACGCAGTATTTT
14,TRBJ2-2,.,TRBV10-3,TRBD2,CASRLAGGTGELFF,TGTGCCAGCAGACTAGCGGGCGGTACCGGGGAGCTGTTTTTT
13,TRBJ1-1,few,TRBV20-1,.,CSARDTMNTEAFF,TGCAGTGCTAGAGACACCATGAACACTGAAGCTTTCTTT
18,TRBJ2-7,.,TRBV21-1,.,CASSKYWALTDPTYEQYF,TGTGCCAGCAGCAAATATTGGGCCCTCACAGATCCGACCTACGAGCAGTACTTC
17,TRBJ1-5,few,TRBV12-3/TRBV12-4,TRBD1,CASRAHSGQGANQPQHF,TGTGCCAGCCGCGCCCACTCGGGGCAGGGGGCCAATCAGCCCCAGCATTTT
16,TRBJ2-1,many,TRBV7-2,.,CASSRMGGARYNEQFF,TGTGCCAGCAGCCGAATGGGGGGGGCGCGATACAATGAGCAGTTCTTC
11,TRBJ2-1,few,TRBV29-1,.,CSVRQDGEQFF,TGCAGCGTCCGACAGGATGGTGAGCAGTTCTTC
13,TRBJ1-1,few,TRBV15,.,CATSYGVNTEAFF,TGTGCCACCAGCTACGGGGTGAACACTGAAGCTTTCTTT
11,TRBJ2-1,.,TRBV10-3,.,CAISKWDEQFF,TGTGCCATCAGTAAATGGGATGAGCAGTTCTTC
16,TRBJ2-3,few,TRBV7-8,.,CASSLRVGASGDTQYF,TGTGCCAGCAGCTTACGCGTGGGGGCCTCTGGAGATACGCAGTATTTT
14,TRBJ2-3,.,TRBV19,.,CASSTRQSTDTQYF,TGTGCCAGTAGTACCCGACAGTCTACAGATACGCAGTATTTT
15,TRBJ1-1,.,TRBV6-1,.,CASSKTTAQNTEAFF,TGTGCCAGCAGCAAGACGACAGCCCAAAACACTGAAGCTTTCTTT
12,TRBJ1-3,.,TRBV20-1,TRBD1,CSASAGGNTIYF,TGCAGTGCTAGTGCAGGGGGTAACACCATATATTTT
16,TRBJ2-7,many,TRBV4-2,TRBD1,CASSQARGTGDNEQYF,TGTGCCAGCAGCCAAGCTCGCGGGACAGGGGATAACGAGCAGTACTTC
14,TRBJ2-2,many,TRBV15,TRBD1,CATRRTGGPGELFF,TGTGCCACCCGAAGGACAGGTGGGCCCGGGGAGCTGTTTTTT
15,TRBJ1-5,many,TRBV29-1,.,CSVEAPGGGDQPQHF,TGCAGCGTTGAAGCCCCTGGGGGGGGGGATCAGCCCCAGCATTTT
16,TRBJ2-1,.,TRBV9,TRBD2,CASSPTTSGGYNEQFF,TGTGCCAGCAGCCCAACGACTAGCGGGGGGTACAATGAGCAGTTCTTC
15,TRBJ1-2,.,TRBV12-3/TRBV12-4,.,CASSFPLGENYGYTF,TGTGCCAGCAGTTTCCCCCTAGGAGAAAACTATGGCTACACCTTC
16,TRBJ1-1,.,TRBV2,.,CASRSLGTLPNTEAFF,TGTGCCAGCAGGAGTCTAGGGACTCTGCCGAACACTGAAGCTTTCTTT
15,TRBJ1-3,.,TRBV9,.,CASGDGPNGGNTIYF,TGTGCCAGCGGCGACGGACCCAATGGTGGAAACACCATATATTTT
15,TRBJ2-7,.,TRBV18,TRBD2,CASSSTSGSSYEQYF,TGTGCCAGCTCATCGACTAGCGGGAGCTCCTACGAGCAGTACTTC
14,TRBJ2-7,few,TRBV11-2,.,CASSPWTTNYEQYF,TGTGCCAGCAGCCCATGGACTACCAACTACGAGCAGTACTTC
12,TRBJ1-4,few,TRBV20-1,.,CSATGASEKLFF,TGCAGTGCTACAGGGGCAAGTGAAAAACTGTTTTTT
12,TRBJ1-5,few,TRBV27,TRBD1,CASGYRGGSQHF,TGTGCCAGCGGATACAGGGGTGGGTCCCAGCATTTT
16,TRBJ2-3,few,TRBV6-5,TRBD1,CASSYLGTGVTDTQYF,TGTGCCAGCAGTTACCTCGGGACAGGGGTCACAGATACGCAGTATTTT
15,TRBJ2-7,.,TRBV9,.,CASSVAYGPRWEQYF,TGTGCCAGCAGCGTAGCTTATGGACCGCGCTGGGAGCAGTACTTC
13,TRBJ2-7,many,TRBV6-2/TRBV6-3,.,CASSKQEMYEQYF,TGTGCCAGCAGCAAACAGGAGATGTACGAGCAGTACTTC
17,TRBJ2-1,.,TRBV4-2,TRBD1,CASSQGSGTGYHNEQFF,TGTGCCAGCAGCCAGGGATCCGGGACAGGGTACCACAATGAGCAGTTCTTC
14,TRBJ2-3,many,TRBV20-1,.,CSALRQLSTDTQYF,TGCAGTGCCCTACGACAGTTATCCACAGATACGCAGTATTTT
16,TRBJ2-5,many,TRBV12-3/TRBV12-4,TRBD2,CASSPGEGLQQETQYF,TGTGCCAGCAGTCCGGGGGAGGGGCTACAACAAGAGACCCAGTACTTC
15,TRBJ1-1,many,TRBV5-6,.,CASSFVGADGTEAFF,TGTGCCAGCAGCTTTGTGGGGGCAGATGGCACTGAAGCTTTCTTT
12,TRBJ2-7,many,TRBV10-3,.,CAISGTNYEQYF,TGTGCCATCAGTGGGACCAACTACGAGCAGTACTTC
14,TRBJ2-5,many,TRBV5-1,.,CASSLRQDQETQYF,TGCGCCAGCAGCCTACGACAGGATCAAGAGACCCAGTACTTC
15,TRBJ1-2,.,TRBV14,.,CASSQGDHPSNGYTF,TGTGCCAGCAGCCAAGGGGACCACCCGAGTAATGGCTACACCTTC
16,TRBJ1-1,many,TRBV29-1,TRBD1,CSVGGMGQLMNTEAFF,TGCAGCGTTGGGGGCATGGGACAGCTGATGAACACTGAAGCTTTCTTT
15,TRBJ1-6,many,TRBV6-5,TRBD1,CASGSGGVHNSPLHF,TGTGCCAGCGGCTCAGGGGGAGTCCATAATTCACCCCTCCACTTT
16,TRBJ2-1,many,TRBV4-1,.,CASSRQEEVSYNEQFF,TGCGCCAGCAGCCGTCAAGAGGAGGTCTCCTACAATGAGCAGTTCTTC
12,TRBJ1-1,.,TRBV19,.,CASSPRDGEAFF,TGTGCCAGTAGTCCAAGGGACGGTGAAGCTTTCTTT
15,TRBJ2-1,many,TRBV6-2/TRBV6-3,TRBD2,CASSYGASGYNEQFF,TGTGCCAGCAGTTACGGGGCTAGCGGCTACAATGAGCAGTTCTTC